One T cell receptor beta chain is described in this entry. The antigen remains undetermined. Amplification of TCR alpha and beta CDR3 regions from RNA used iRepertoire nested multiplex PCR. Input was 100-400 ng of tissue mRNA or PBMC total RNA. Each CDR3 protein is one row after TCRdb ran MiXCR on the multiplex PCR reads. Of over 130,000 distinct CDR3 sequences in the sample, about 39% were seen once. The data derive from a study of glioma-infiltrating T cells. Study conclusions and caveats: Tissue-blood divergence was below expectation in non-neoplastic patients, above in gliomas. CDR3 overlap between tissue and blood was very small.

The V end was cut by 4 bases, the J end by 4 bases, with 13 bases between. This CDR3 is 14 amino acids long. Germline lookup yields CDR1 LGHNA and CDR2 YSLEER. This clonotype originated in a human donor with low-grade glioma or glioblastoma, undergoing nonglioma brain surgery, or in good health (not recorded which). Sample: glioma tissue, nonneoplastic brain tissue, or PBMCs (not recorded which). The rearrangement links TRBV4-3 to TRBJ1-2; TRBD1 is a possible D gene (5 bases). The CDR3 DNA follows: TGCGCCAGCAGCCTAAAGGGGACCTCCTATGGCTACACCTTC. Its protein product is CASSLKGTSYGYTF.